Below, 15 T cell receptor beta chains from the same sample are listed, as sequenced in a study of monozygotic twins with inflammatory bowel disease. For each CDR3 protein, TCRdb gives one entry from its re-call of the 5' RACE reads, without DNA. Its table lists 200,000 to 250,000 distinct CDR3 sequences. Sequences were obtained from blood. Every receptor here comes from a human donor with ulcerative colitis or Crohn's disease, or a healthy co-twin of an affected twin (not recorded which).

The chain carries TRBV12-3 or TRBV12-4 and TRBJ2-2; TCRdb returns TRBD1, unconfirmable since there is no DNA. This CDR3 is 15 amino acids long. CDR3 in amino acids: CASRTLRQGTGELFF.

CDR3 protein: CSARGLAGEISYNEQFF. The J gene is TRBJ2-1, the V gene TRBV20-1; the D call of TRBD2 rests on TCRdb alone, since no DNA is present to check it. The germline V gene has CDR1 DFQATT and CDR2 SNEGSKA (reference sequence). The CDR3 loop spans 17 amino acids.

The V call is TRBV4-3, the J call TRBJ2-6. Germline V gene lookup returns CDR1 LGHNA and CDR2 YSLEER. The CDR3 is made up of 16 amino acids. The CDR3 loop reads CASSSRVGDGANVLTF.

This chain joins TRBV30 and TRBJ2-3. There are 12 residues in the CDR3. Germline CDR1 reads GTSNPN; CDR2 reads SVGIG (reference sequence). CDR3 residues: CAWSADTDTQYF.

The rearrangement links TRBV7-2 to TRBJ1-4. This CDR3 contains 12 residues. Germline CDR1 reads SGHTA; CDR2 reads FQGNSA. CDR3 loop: CASSIGPKKLFF.

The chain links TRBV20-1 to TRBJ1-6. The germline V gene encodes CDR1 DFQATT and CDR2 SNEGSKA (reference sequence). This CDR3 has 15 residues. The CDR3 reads CSALTDNSYNSPLHF.

The CDR3 here is CASSPVDSGDEQYF. V and J are TRBV5-1 and TRBJ2-7; the D call from TCRdb, TRBD1, cannot be confirmed without DNA. This CDR3 has 14 amino acids. Germline V CDR1 and CDR2: SGHRS, YFSETQ. Full variable domain (rest looked up from reference TRBV5-1 and TRBJ2-7): KAGVTQTPRYLIKTRGQQVTLSCSPISGHRSVSWYQQTPGQGLQFLFEYFSETQRNKGNFPGRFSGRQFSNSRSEMNVSTLELGDSALYLCASSPVDSGDEQYFGPGTRLTVT.

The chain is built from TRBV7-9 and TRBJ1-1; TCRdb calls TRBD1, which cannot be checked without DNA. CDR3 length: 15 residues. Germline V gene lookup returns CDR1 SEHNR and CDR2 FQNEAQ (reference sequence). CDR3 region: CASSLGTVMNTEAFF.

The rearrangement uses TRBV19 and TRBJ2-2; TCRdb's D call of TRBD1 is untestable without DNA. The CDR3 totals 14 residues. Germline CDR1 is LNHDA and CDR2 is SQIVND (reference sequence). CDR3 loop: CATSDRVNTGELFF.

CDR3: CASSPPRTDRNTEAFF. The chain combines TRBV6-1 with TRBJ1-1; TCRdb indicates TRBD1, and absent DNA this call remains unverified. Germline V gives CDR1 MNHNS, CDR2 SASEGT. The CDR3 length is 16 residues.

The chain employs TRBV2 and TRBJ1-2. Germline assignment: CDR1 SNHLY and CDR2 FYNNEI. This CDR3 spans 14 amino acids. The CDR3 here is CASSEETVNYGYTF.

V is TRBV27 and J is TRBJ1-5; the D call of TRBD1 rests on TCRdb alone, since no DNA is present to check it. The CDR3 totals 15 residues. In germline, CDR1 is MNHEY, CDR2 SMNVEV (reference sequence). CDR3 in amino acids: CASSSATVGNQPQHF.

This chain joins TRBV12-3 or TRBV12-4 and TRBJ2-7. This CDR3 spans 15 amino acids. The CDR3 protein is CASSFLAGGSYEQYF.

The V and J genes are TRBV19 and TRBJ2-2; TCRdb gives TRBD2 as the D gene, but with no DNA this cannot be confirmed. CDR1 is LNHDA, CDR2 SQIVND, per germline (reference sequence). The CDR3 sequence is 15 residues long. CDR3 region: CASSTGALLTGELFF.

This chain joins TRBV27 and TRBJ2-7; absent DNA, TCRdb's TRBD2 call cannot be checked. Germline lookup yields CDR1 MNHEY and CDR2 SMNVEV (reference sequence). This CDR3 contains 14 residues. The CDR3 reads CASSLVAGAYEQYF.